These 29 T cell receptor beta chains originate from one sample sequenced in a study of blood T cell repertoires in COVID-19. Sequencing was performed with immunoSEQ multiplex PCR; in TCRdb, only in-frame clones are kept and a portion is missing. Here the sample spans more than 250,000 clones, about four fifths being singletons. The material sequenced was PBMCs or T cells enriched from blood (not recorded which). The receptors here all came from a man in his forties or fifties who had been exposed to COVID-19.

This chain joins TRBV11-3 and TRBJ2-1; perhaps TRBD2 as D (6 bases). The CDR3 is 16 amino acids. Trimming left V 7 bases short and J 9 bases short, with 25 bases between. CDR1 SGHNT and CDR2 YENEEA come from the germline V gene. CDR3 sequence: CASKIPSSGGSGEQFF. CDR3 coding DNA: TGTGCCAGCAAAATCCCGTCAAGTGGGGGGTCGGGTGAGCAGTTCTTC.

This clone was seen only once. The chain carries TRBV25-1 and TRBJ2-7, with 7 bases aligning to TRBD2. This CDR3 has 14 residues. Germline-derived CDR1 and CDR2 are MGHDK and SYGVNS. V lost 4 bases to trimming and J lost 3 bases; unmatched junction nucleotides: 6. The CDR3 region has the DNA TGTGCCAGCAGTGCCCTAGCGGACCTCTACGAGCAGTACTTC. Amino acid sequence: CASSALADLYEQYF.

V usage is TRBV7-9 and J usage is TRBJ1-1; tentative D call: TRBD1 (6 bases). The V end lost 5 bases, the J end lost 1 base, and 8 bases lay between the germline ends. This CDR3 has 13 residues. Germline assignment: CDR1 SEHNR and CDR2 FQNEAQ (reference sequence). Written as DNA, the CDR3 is TGTGCCAGCAGCATGGGACAGAACACTGAAGCTTTCTTT. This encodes CASSMGQNTEAFF.

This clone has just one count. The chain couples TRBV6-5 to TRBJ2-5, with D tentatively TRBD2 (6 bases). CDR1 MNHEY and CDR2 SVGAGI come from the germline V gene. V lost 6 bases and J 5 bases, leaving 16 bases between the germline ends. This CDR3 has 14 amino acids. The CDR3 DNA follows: TGTGCCAGCAGGTCCGGGGGATTCTTGGAGACCCAGTACTTC. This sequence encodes CASRSGGFLETQYF.

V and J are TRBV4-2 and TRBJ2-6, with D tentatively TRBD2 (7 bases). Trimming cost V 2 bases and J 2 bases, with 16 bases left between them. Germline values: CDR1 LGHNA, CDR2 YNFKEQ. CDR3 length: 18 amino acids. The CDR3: CASSQPPGAGAGANVLTF. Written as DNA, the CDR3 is TGTGCCAGCAGCCAACCCCCGGGGGCGGGAGCTGGGGCCAACGTCCTGACTTTC.

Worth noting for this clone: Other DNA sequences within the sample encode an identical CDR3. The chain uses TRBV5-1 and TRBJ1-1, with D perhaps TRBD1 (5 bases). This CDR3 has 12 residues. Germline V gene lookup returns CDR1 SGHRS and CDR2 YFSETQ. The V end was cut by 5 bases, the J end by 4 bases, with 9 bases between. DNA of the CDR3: TGCGCCAGCAGTTTCCAGGGCACTGAAGCTTTCTTT. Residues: CASSFQGTEAFF. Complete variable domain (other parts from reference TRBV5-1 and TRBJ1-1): KAGVTQTPRYLIKTRGQQVTLSCSPISGHRSVSWYQQTPGQGLQFLFEYFSETQRNKGNFPGRFSGRQFSNSRSEMNVSTLELGDSALYLCASSFQGTEAFFGQGTRLTVV.

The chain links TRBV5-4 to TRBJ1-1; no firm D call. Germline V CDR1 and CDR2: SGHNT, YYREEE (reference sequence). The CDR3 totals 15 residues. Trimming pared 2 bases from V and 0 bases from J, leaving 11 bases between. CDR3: CASSFNRRMNTEAFF. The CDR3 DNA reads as TGTGCCAGCAGCTTTAATCGCAGAATGAACACTGAAGCTTTCTTT.

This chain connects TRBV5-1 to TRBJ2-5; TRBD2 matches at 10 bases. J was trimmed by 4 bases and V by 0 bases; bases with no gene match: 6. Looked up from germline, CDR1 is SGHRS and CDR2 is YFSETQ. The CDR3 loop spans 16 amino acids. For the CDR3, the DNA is TGCGCCAGCAGCTTGGCCTCTAGCGGGAGTGGAGAGACCCAGTACTTC. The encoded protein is CASSLASSGSGETQYF.

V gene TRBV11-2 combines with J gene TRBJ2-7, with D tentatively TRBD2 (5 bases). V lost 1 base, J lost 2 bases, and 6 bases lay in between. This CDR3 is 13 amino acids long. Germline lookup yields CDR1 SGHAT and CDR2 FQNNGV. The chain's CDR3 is CASSLVGTYEQYF. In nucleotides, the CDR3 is TGTGCCAGCAGCTTAGTCGGGACCTACGAGCAGTACTTC.

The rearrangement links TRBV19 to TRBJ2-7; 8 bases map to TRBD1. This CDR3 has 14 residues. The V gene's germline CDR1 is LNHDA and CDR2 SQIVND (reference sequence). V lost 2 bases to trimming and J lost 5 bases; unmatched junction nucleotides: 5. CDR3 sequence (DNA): TGTGCCAGTAGTATACAGGGGGCGAACAACGAGCAGTACTTC. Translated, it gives CASSIQGANNEQYF.

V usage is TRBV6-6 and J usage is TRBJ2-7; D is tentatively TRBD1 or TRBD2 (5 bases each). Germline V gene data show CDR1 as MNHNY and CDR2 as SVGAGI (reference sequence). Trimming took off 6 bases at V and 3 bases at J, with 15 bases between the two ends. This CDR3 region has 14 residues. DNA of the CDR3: TGTGCCAGCAGCCGACAGTTGGGGAGCTACGAGCAGTACTTC. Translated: CASSRQLGSYEQYF.

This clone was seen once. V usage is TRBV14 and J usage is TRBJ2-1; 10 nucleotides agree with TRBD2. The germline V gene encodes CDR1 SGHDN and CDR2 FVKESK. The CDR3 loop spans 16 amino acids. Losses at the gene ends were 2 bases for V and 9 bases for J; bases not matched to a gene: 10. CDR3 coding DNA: TGTGCCAGCAGCCAAATTACTAGCGGGAATTTTGGTGAGCAGTTCTTC. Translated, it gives CASSQITSGNFGEQFF.

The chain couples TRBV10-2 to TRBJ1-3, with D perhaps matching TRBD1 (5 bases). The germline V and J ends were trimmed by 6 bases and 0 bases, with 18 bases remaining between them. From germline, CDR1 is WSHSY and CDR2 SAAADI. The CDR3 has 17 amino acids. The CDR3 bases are TGCGCCAGCAGGGGCCCCGGGGGGATATACTCTGGAAACACCATATATTTT. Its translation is CASRGPGGIYSGNTIYF.

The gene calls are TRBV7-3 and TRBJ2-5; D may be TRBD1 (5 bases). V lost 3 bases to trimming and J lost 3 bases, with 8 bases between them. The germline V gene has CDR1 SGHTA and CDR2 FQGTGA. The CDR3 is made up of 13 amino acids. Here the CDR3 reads CASSFDRKETQYF. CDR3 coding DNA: TGTGCCAGCAGCTTTGACAGAAAAGAGACCCAGTACTTC.

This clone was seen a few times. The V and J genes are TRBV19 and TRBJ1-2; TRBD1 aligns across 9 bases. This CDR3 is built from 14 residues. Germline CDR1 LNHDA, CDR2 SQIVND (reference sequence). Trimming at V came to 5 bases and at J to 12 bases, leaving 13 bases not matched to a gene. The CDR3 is CASSPTGTGLVNTF. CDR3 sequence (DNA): TGTGCCAGTAGTCCTACCGGGACAGGGTTAGTCAACACCTTC.

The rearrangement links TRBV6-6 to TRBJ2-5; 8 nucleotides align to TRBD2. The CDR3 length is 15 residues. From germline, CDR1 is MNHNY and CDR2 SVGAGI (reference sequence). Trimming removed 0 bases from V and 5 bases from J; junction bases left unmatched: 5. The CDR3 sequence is CASSYSGTRGETQYF. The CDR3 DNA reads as TGTGCCAGCAGTTACTCGGGGACTAGGGGGGAGACCCAGTACTTC.

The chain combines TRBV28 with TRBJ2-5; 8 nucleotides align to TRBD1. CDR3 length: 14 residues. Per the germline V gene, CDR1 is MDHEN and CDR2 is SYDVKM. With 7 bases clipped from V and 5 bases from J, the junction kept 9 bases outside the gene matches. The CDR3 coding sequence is TGTGCCAGCAACCCGGGACAGGCCCCCGAGACCCAGTACTTC. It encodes CASNPGQAPETQYF.

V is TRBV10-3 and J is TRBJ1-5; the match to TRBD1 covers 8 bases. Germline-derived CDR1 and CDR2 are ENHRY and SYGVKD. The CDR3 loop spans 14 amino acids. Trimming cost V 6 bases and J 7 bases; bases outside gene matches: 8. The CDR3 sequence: CAISPGGVLQPQHF. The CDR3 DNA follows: TGTGCCATCAGCCCAGGGGGCGTTCTCCAGCCCCAGCATTTT.

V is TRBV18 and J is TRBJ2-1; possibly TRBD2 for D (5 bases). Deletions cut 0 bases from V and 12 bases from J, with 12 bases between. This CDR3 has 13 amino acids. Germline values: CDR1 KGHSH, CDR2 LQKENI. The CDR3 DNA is TGTGCCAGCTCACCACCTAATCCAGAGGGGCAGTTCTTC. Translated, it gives CASSPPNPEGQFF.

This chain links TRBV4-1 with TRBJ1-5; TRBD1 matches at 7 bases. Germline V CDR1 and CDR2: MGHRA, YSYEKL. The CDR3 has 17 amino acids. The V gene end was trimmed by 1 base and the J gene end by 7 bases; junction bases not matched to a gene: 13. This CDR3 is CASSQVNLAGGYQPQHF. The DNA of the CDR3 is TGCGCCAGCAGCCAAGTGAATCTTGCAGGGGGATACCAGCCCCAGCATTTT.

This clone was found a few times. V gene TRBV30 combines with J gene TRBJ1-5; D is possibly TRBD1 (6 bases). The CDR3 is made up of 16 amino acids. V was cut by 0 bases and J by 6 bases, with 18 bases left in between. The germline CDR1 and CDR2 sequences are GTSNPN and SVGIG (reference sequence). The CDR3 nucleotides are TGTGCCTGGAGTGTACCGCGGAACAGGGCACGTCAGCCCCAGCATTTT. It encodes CAWSVPRNRARQPQHF. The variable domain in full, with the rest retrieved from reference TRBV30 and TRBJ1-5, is SQTIHQWPATLVQPVGSPLSLECTVEGTSNPNLYWYRQAAGRGLQLLFYSVGIGQISSEVPQNLSASRPQDRQFILSSKKLLLSDSGFYLCAWSVPRNRARQPQHFGDGTRLSIL.

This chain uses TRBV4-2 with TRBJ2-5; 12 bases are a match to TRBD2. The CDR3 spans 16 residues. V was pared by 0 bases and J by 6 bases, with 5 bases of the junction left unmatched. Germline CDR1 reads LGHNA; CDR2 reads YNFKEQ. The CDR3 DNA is TGTGCCAGCAGCCAAGAAACAGGACTAGCGGGAAAGACCCAGTACTTC. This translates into CASSQETGLAGKTQYF.

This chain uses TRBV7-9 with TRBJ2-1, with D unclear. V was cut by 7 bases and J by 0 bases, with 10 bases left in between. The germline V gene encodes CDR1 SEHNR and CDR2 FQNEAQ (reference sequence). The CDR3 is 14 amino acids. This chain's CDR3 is CASTLVSSYNEQFF. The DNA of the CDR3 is TGTGCCAGCACCCTCGTTAGCTCCTACAATGAGCAGTTCTTC.

CDR3 residues: CASSLGLDIQYF. For the CDR3, the DNA is TGTGCCAGCAGTTTAGGACTGGACATTCAGTACTTC. This chain connects TRBV28 to TRBJ2-4; weak D call: TRBD2 (5 bases). V was cut by 2 bases and J by 8 bases, with 7 bases left in between. There are 12 residues in the CDR3. From germline, CDR1 is MDHEN and CDR2 SYDVKM.

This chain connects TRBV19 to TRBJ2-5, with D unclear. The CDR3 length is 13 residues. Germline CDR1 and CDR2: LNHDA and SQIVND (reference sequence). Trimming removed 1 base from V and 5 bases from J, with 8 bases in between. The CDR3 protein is CASSIVGWETQYF. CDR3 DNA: TGTGCCAGTAGTATAGTCGGGTGGGAGACCCAGTACTTC.

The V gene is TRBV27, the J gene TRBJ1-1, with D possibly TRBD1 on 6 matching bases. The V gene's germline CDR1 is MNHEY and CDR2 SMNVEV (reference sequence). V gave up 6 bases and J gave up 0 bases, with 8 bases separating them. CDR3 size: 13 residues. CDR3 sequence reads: CASRDSLNTEAFF. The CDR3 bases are TGTGCCAGCAGGGACAGTTTGAACACTGAAGCTTTCTTT.

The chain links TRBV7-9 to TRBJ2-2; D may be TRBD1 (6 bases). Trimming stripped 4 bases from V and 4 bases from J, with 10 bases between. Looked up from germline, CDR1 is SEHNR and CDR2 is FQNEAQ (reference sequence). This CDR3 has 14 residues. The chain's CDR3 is CASSSRGSTGELFF. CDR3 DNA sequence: TGTGCCAGCAGCTCCAGGGGTTCCACCGGGGAGCTGTTTTTT.

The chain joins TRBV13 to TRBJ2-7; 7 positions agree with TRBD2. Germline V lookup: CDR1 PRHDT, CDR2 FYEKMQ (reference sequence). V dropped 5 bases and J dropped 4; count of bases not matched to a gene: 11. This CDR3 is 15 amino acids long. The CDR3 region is CASSRGDLNSYEQYF. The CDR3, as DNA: TGTGCCAGCAGCCGGGGGGACCTGAATTCTTACGAGCAGTACTTC.

This chain's CDR3 is CASSIVENQPQHF. DNA for the CDR3: TGTGCCAGTAGTATTGTCGAGAATCAGCCCCAGCATTTT. The chain uses TRBV19 and TRBJ1-5; D remains unclear. CDR1 and CDR2 (germline): LNHDA, SQIVND (reference sequence). V lost 3 bases, J lost 4 bases, and 7 bases lay in between. The CDR3 loop spans 13 amino acids.